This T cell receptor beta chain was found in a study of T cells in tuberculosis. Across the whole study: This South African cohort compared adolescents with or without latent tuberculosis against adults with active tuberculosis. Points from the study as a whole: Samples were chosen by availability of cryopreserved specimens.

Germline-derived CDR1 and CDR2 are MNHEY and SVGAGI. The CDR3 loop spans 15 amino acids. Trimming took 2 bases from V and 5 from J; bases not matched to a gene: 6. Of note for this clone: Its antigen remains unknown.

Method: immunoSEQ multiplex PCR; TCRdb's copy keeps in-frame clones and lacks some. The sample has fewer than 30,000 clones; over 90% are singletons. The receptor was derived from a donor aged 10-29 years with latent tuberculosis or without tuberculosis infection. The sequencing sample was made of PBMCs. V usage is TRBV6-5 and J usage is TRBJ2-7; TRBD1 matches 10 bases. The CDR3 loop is CASSYTRGTGDEQYF. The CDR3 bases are TGTGCCAGCAGTTACACTCGGGGGACAGGGGACGAGCAGTACTTC.